This T cell receptor beta chain was recovered during a study of shared clonotypes between healthy human individuals. Over several immunoSEQ plates, each subset's genomic DNA was distributed in even portions. Original data processing: Junction-only immunoSEQ data arrived without quality scores, meaning filtering differed. Libraries were prepared by immunoSEQ multiplex PCR; TCRdb keeps only in-frame clonotypes and omits some of them. Clone size and the V and J calls come from that table; the DNA yielded D and trimming. The repertoire holds hundreds of thousands of clones, with 90% to 96% as singletons. The CDR3 has 12 amino acids. Germline loops: CDR1 SGHAT, CDR2 FQNNGV. V lost 1 base and J 8 bases, leaving 3 bases between the germline ends.

This TCR derives from a woman in her thirties in good health. The sample comprised naive CD4+ T cells sorted from blood. Subset here: CD45RA+ positively selected. V and J are TRBV11-2 and TRBJ1-6; D unclear. CDR3: CASSLVHSPLHF. CDR3 DNA sequence: TGTGCCAGCAGCTTAGTCCATTCACCCCTCCACTTT. Looking up the rest from reference TRBV11-2 and TRBJ1-6 gives the full variable domain: EAGVAQSPRYKIIEKRQSVAFWCNPISGHATLYWYQQILGQGPKLLIQFQNNGVVDDSQLPKDRFSAERLKGVDSTLKIQPAKLEDSAVYLCASSLVHSPLHFGNGTRLTVT.